This is a list of T cell receptor beta chains from one sample in a study of blood T cells in healthy people across ages. Using its own MiXCR run on the 5' RACE reads, TCRdb lists one record per CDR3 protein. This sample has about 640,000 distinct CDR3 sequences, with under 65% found just once. Sequences were obtained from blood. The source of these receptors is a man aged 60 to 69 in good health. The CDR3 runs from the conserved cysteine through the conserved F or W. The order of the fields is D gene, V gene, J gene, clone size, CDR3 protein, CDR3 DNA. The D gene is left open where the match is weak. Not every row has a clone size; where given, it reads once, few, many or a size class.

D: -
V: TRBV6-5
J: TRBJ1-2
size: few
CDR3: CASSYSIVQGLYGYTF
DNA: TGTGCCAGCAGTTACTCGATAGTGCAGGGGCTCTATGGCTACACCTTC

D: -
V: TRBV5-1
J: TRBJ2-7
size: -
CDR3: CASSLGGRDREQYF
DNA: TGCGCCAGCAGCTTGGGGGGCCGGGACCGCGAGCAGTACTTC

D: -
V: TRBV5-1
J: TRBJ1-5
size: -
CDR3: CASSLELRRSNQPQHF
DNA: TGCGCCAGCAGCTTGGAACTTCGAAGAAGCAATCAGCCCCAGCATTTT

D: -
V: TRBV7-9
J: TRBJ2-1
size: -
CDR3: CASSYDRVPSSYNEQFF
DNA: TGTGCCAGCAGCTACGACCGGGTCCCAAGCTCCTACAATGAGCAGTTCTTC

D: -
V: TRBV3-1
J: TRBJ2-7
size: -
CDR3: CASSPSDGGRYEQYF
DNA: TGTGCCAGCAGCCCCTCGGACGGGGGGCGATACGAGCAGTACTTC

D: -
V: TRBV3-1
J: TRBJ2-5
size: few
CDR3: CASSQEGGKTQYF
DNA: TGTGCCAGCAGCCAAGAAGGTGGGAAGACCCAGTACTTC

D: -
V: TRBV6-4
J: TRBJ2-7
size: -
CDR3: CASSDSGDSTYEQYF
DNA: TGTGCCAGCAGTGACTCCGGCGACAGTACCTACGAGCAGTACTTC

D: -
V: TRBV4-2
J: TRBJ1-5
size: -
CDR3: CASSFGNSNQPQHF
DNA: TGTGCCAGCAGCTTCGGGAACAGCAATCAGCCCCAGCATTTT

D: -
V: TRBV7-2
J: TRBJ2-5
size: few
CDR3: CASSQPSEETQYF
DNA: TGTGCCAGCAGCCAACCAAGCGAAGAGACCCAGTACTTC

D: TRBD2
V: TRBV12-3/TRBV12-4
J: TRBJ2-1
size: -
CDR3: CASSVTSGGNEQFF
DNA: TGTGCCAGCAGTGTAACTAGCGGGGGGAATGAGCAGTTCTTC

D: TRBD1
V: TRBV10-3
J: TRBJ2-5
size: -
CDR3: CAIKGQAVGETQYF
DNA: TGTGCCATCAAAGGACAGGCCGTCGGAGAGACCCAGTACTTC

D: -
V: TRBV12-3/TRBV12-4
J: TRBJ1-2
size: -
CDR3: CASSPFSGGGYTF
DNA: TGTGCCAGCAGTCCTTTCTCAGGAGGAGGCTACACCTTC

D: -
V: TRBV6-5
J: TRBJ2-7
size: -
CDR3: CASSSRVEGGEQYF
DNA: TGTGCCAGCAGTAGTCGGGTTGAAGGTGGCGAGCAGTACTTC

D: -
V: TRBV6-5
J: TRBJ2-3
size: -
CDR3: CASSRGQNTDTQYF
DNA: TGTGCCAGCAGTCGCGGACAGAACACAGATACGCAGTATTTT

D: -
V: TRBV4-1
J: TRBJ2-7
size: few
CDR3: CASSQGEGSTYEQYF
DNA: TGCGCCAGCAGCCAAGGAGAGGGTTCGACCTACGAGCAGTACTTC

D: TRBD2
V: TRBV7-2
J: TRBJ2-7
size: -
CDR3: CASRRSGGAFGYEQYF
DNA: TGTGCCAGCAGACGTAGCGGGGGGGCCTTCGGGTACGAGCAGTACTTC

D: -
V: TRBV27
J: TRBJ1-5
size: -
CDR3: CASSATSLRFNQPQHF
DNA: TGTGCCAGCAGTGCCACGTCCCTCAGGTTCAATCAGCCCCAGCATTTT

D: -
V: TRBV5-1
J: TRBJ2-6
size: few
CDR3: CASSLPISGANVLTF
DNA: TGCGCCAGCAGCTTACCGATCTCTGGGGCCAACGTCCTGACTTTC

D: TRBD2
V: TRBV2
J: TRBJ2-3
size: -
CDR3: CASRVSGGTDTQYF
DNA: TGTGCCAGCAGAGTTAGCGGGGGCACAGATACGCAGTATTTT

D: -
V: TRBV29-1
J: TRBJ2-6
size: -
CDR3: CSVGFMGFPGANVLTF
DNA: TGCAGCGTTGGATTTATGGGGTTCCCTGGGGCCAACGTCCTGACTTTC

D: -
V: TRBV9
J: TRBJ1-4
size: -
CDR3: CASSPRTANEKLFF
DNA: TGTGCCAGCAGCCCCCGGACAGCTAATGAAAAACTGTTTTTT

D: -
V: TRBV7-9
J: TRBJ2-7
size: -
CDR3: CASSLLGGFYEQYF
DNA: TGTGCCAGCAGCTTGCTTGGCGGATTCTACGAGCAGTACTTC

D: -
V: TRBV7-8
J: TRBJ2-7
size: -
CDR3: CASTQDAGEQYF
DNA: TGTGCCAGCACACAGGACGCCGGCGAGCAGTACTTC

D: -
V: TRBV3-1
J: TRBJ2-5
size: few
CDR3: CASSQGPGFQETQYF
DNA: TGTGCCAGCAGCCAAGGTCCAGGATTTCAAGAGACCCAGTACTTC

D: TRBD1
V: TRBV2
J: TRBJ2-3
size: -
CDR3: CASRGQGSDTQYF
DNA: TGTGCCAGCAGGGGACAGGGGTCAGATACGCAGTATTTT

D: -
V: TRBV10-3
J: TRBJ2-2
size: -
CDR3: CAIRGLNTGELFF
DNA: TGTGCCATCAGGGGGCTGAACACCGGGGAGCTGTTTTTT

D: -
V: TRBV7-2
J: TRBJ1-1
size: few
CDR3: CASSSYLGTGLSGTEAFF
DNA: TGTGCCAGCAGCTCCTACTTAGGGACCGGGCTTTCGGGCACTGAAGCTTTCTTT

D: TRBD2
V: TRBV28
J: TRBJ2-1
size: few
CDR3: CASSRGLAGNNEQFF
DNA: TGTGCCAGCAGCCGAGGACTAGCGGGCAACAATGAGCAGTTCTTC

D: TRBD1
V: TRBV27
J: TRBJ1-6
size: -
CDR3: CASSPGLGTGVPLHF
DNA: TGTGCCAGCAGTCCTGGTCTTGGGACAGGGGTACCCCTCCACTTT

D: -
V: TRBV29-1
J: TRBJ2-3
size: -
CDR3: CSVGWGSTDTQYF
DNA: TGCAGCGTTGGGTGGGGTAGCACAGATACGCAGTATTTT

D: -
V: TRBV10-3
J: TRBJ1-2
size: few
CDR3: CAISESNSGYTF
DNA: TGTGCCATCAGTGAGTCGAATTCAGGCTACACCTTC

D: TRBD2
V: TRBV4-2
J: TRBJ2-7
size: -
CDR3: CASRRTSGGGSEQYF
DNA: TGTGCCAGCAGACGGACTAGCGGGGGAGGCTCCGAGCAGTACTTC

D: -
V: TRBV19
J: TRBJ2-7
size: -
CDR3: CASSISPDSHLYEQYF
DNA: TGTGCCAGTAGTATATCCCCGGACAGCCACCTGTACGAGCAGTACTTC

D: -
V: TRBV27
J: TRBJ1-6
size: few
CDR3: CASSATTGSPLHF
DNA: TGTGCCAGCAGTGCGACAACGGGGTCACCCCTCCACTTT

D: TRBD2
V: TRBV5-1
J: TRBJ2-3
size: -
CDR3: CASSPPSGGGGDTQYF
DNA: TGCGCCAGCAGCCCCCCTAGCGGGGGGGGTGGAGATACGCAGTATTTT

D: -
V: TRBV3-1
J: TRBJ2-5
size: few
CDR3: CASSHQGGTQYF
DNA: TGTGCCAGCAGCCACCAGGGAGGGACCCAGTACTTC

D: TRBD2
V: TRBV5-1
J: TRBJ2-1
size: -
CDR3: CASSFELGRGVMFF
DNA: TGCGCCAGCAGCTTTGAACTGGGGAGGGGCGTGATGTTCTTC

D: -
V: TRBV29-1
J: TRBJ2-7
size: few
CDR3: CSVGKVNPSGYEQYF
DNA: TGCAGCGTTGGGAAAGTGAATCCCAGTGGCTACGAGCAGTACTTC

D: TRBD2
V: TRBV6-2/TRBV6-3
J: TRBJ2-7
size: few
CDR3: CASSRAGGSYEQYF
DNA: TGTGCCAGCAGTAGGGCGGGGGGATCCTACGAGCAGTACTTC

D: -
V: TRBV5-1
J: TRBJ2-5
size: -
CDR3: CASSLQAQGGTQYF
DNA: TGCGCCAGCAGCTTGCAAGCCCAGGGGGGGACCCAGTACTTC

D: -
V: TRBV29-1
J: TRBJ2-7
size: -
CDR3: CSVVMTAEQYF
DNA: TGCAGCGTTGTCATGACTGCCGAGCAGTACTTC

D: -
V: TRBV6-6
J: TRBJ2-6
size: -
CDR3: CAITQGSGANVLTF
DNA: TGTGCCATCACCCAGGGTTCTGGGGCCAACGTCCTGACTTTC